What follows are 20 T cell receptor beta chains derived from one specimen sequenced in a study of beta chain features in type 1 diabetes. Study-level results: Moderately but significantly shorter TCRB CDR3s were found in Type 1 diabetes patients in all four CD4+ subsets.

The authors reverse transcribed all of the isolated RNA, so sequencing captured expressed TCRB transcripts. Only in-frame clones appear in the TCRdb table, and some are missing; sequencing was by immunoSEQ multiplex PCR. Here the sample spans 95,000 to 150,000 clones, 17% being singletons. These TCRs are of unknown antigen specificity. The sequenced sample was central memory CD4+ T cells from blood. Source of these receptors: a man between 18 and 29 years old with type 1 diabetes.

In its sample, this clone was seen a few times. J is TRBJ2-3 and V is TRBV4-3; 11 bases line up with TRBD1. This CDR3 is 15 amino acids long. V was pared by 3 bases and J by 6 bases, with 5 bases of the junction left unmatched. Germline assignment: CDR1 LGHNA and CDR2 YSLEER. The CDR3: CASSHRTGGADTQYF. DNA for the CDR3: TGCGCCAGCAGCCACCGGACAGGGGGCGCGGATACGCAGTATTTT.

This clone was recorded a few times. V gene TRBV7-2 combines with J gene TRBJ2-1; the D gene is possibly TRBD1 (5 bases). This CDR3 region has 16 residues. The ends were cut back, 7 bases at V and 1 base at J, with 17 bases in the middle. Germline V gene sequence: CDR1 SGHTA, CDR2 FQGNSA. DNA for the CDR3: TGTGCCAGCAACCCCCGTTGGGGCCCTTCCTACAATGAGCAGTTCTTC. As protein: CASNPRWGPSYNEQFF.

CDR3 residues: CASSQDGRGDQPQHF. The CDR3 bases are TGTGCCAGCAGCCAAGATGGAAGGGGCGATCAGCCCCAGCATTTT. The chain joins TRBV4-2 to TRBJ1-5, with D perhaps TRBD1 (5 bases). The CDR3 contains 15 residues. V dropped 0 bases and J dropped 5 bases, with 11 bases sitting between them. In germline, CDR1 is LGHNA, CDR2 YNFKEQ.

This clone was counted a few times. The chain recombines TRBV4-1 with TRBJ1-2; D gene ambiguous. CDR3 length: 12 amino acids. Per the germline V gene, CDR1 is MGHRA and CDR2 is YSYEKL. Trimming removed 3 bases at V and 6 bases at J, with 8 bases between. CDR3 residues: CASSHVADGYTF. The CDR3 nucleotides read TGCGCCAGCAGCCATGTCGCGGATGGCTACACCTTC.

The chain couples TRBV4-2 to TRBJ2-7; D is possibly TRBD2 (9 bases). Germline V lookup: CDR1 LGHNA, CDR2 YNFKEQ. CDR3 length: 16 residues. The V and J ends lost 4 bases and 2 bases respectively, with 18 bases between them. CDR3 residues: CASSPQGAGGPYEQYF. The CDR3 DNA reads as TGTGCCAGCAGCCCTCAGGGGGCGGGAGGGCCCTACGAGCAGTACTTC.

This clone was observed many times. The rearrangement uses TRBV13 and TRBJ2-1; 12 bases are a match to TRBD2. Trimming cost V 5 bases and J 4 bases; bases outside gene matches: 6. Germline V gene lookup returns CDR1 PRHDT and CDR2 FYEKMQ (reference sequence). The CDR3 covers 16 residues. The CDR3 loop reads CASSTRLAGGYNEQFF. In DNA form, the CDR3 reads TGTGCCAGCAGCACCCGCCTAGCGGGAGGGTACAATGAGCAGTTCTTC.

This clone has just one count. The gene calls are TRBV7-2 and TRBJ1-5; D ambiguous. V shed 2 bases and J shed 4 bases, with 6 bases lying between them. Germline loops: CDR1 SGHTA, CDR2 FQGNSA. This CDR3 is 13 amino acids long. CDR3 nucleotide sequence: TGTGCCAGCAGCTTATGGGCAAATCAGCCCCAGCATTTT. It specifies CASSLWANQPQHF.

This clone was seen more than once but under ten times. This rearrangement joins TRBV29-1 to TRBJ1-3; tentatively, D is TRBD1 (5 bases). The V end was cut by 7 bases, the J end by 4 bases, with 17 bases between. The CDR3 sequence is 14 residues long. Germline values: CDR1 SQVTM, CDR2 ANQGSEA. The CDR3 protein is CSASNAGTGNTIYF. CDR3 in DNA: TGCAGCGCTAGTAATGCAGGGACGGGAAACACCATATATTTT.

The chain recombines TRBV10-3 with TRBJ1-1; 8 bases align to TRBD1. Germline values: CDR1 ENHRY, CDR2 SYGVKD. With 10 bases clipped from V and 1 base from J, the junction kept 5 bases outside the gene matches. This CDR3 comprises 13 residues. The CDR3 here is CATKTGENTEAFF. CDR3 nucleotides: TGTGCCACTAAGACAGGGGAGAACACTGAAGCTTTCTTT.

V usage is TRBV4-3 and J usage is TRBJ2-5; TRBD2 is a possible D gene (5 bases). The CDR3 consists of 14 residues. Trimming shortened V by 1 base and J by 1 base, and 7 bases separated the two germline ends. Per germline, CDR1 LGHNA and CDR2 YSLEER. The CDR3 loop is CASSQVATQETQYF. Written as DNA, the CDR3 is TGCGCCAGCAGCCAAGTAGCGACCCAAGAGACCCAGTACTTC.

This clone was seen repeatedly, ten times or more. The chain links TRBV30 to TRBJ2-7; no clear D gene. CDR1 GTSNPN and CDR2 SVGIG come from the germline V gene (reference sequence). The CDR3 totals 11 residues. The V end was cut by 2 bases, the J end by 2 bases, with 4 bases between. CDR3 bases: TGTGCCTGGAGTTCCACCTACGAGCAGTACTTC. It is translated as CAWSSTYEQYF.

The chain uses TRBV5-4 and TRBJ2-7, with 7 bases lining up with TRBD1. CDR3 length equals 14 residues. Germline CDR1 and CDR2: SGHNT and YYREEE (reference sequence). Trimming removed 4 bases from V and 2 bases from J; junction bases left unmatched: 6. DNA for the CDR3: TGTGCCAGCAGCATGGGACAGAAACCCTACGAGCAGTACTTC. Translating it yields CASSMGQKPYEQYF.

The V and J genes are TRBV20-1 and TRBJ2-1, with D tentatively TRBD1 (6 bases). This CDR3 spans 10 amino acids. Germline V lookup: CDR1 DFQATT, CDR2 SNEGSKA (reference sequence). V lost 5 bases and J lost 10, with 9 bases in between. CDR3: CSAPGQEQFF. In DNA form, the CDR3 reads TGCAGTGCTCCAGGACAGGAGCAGTTCTTC.

The chain links TRBV7-9 to TRBJ2-1; 9 positions agree with TRBD2. The germline V gene has CDR1 SEHNR and CDR2 FQNEAQ (reference sequence). This CDR3 is built from 18 residues. V was pared by 5 bases and J by 4 bases, with 15 bases of the junction left unmatched. CDR3 DNA: TGTGCCAGCAGCCCCGATAGTATAGCGGGAGCTATTTACAATGAGCAGTTCTTC. This translates into CASSPDSIAGAIYNEQFF.

This clone has just a few counts. CDR3 region: CASSLGVSGERREQYF. The CDR3, as DNA: TGTGCCAGCAGCTTAGGAGTATCGGGGGAAAGGCGCGAGCAGTACTTC. The chain recombines TRBV7-8 with TRBJ2-7, with TRBD2 as a possible D gene (6 bases). Germline loops: CDR1 SGHVS, CDR2 FQNEAQ. Trimming pared 1 base from V and 6 bases from J, leaving 19 bases between. The CDR3 spans 16 residues.

The rearrangement joins TRBV6-4 to TRBJ2-2; TRBD1 might be the D (5 bases). This CDR3 region has 14 residues. The germline V and J ends were trimmed by 3 bases and 0 bases, with 5 bases remaining between them. Germline V lookup: CDR1 MRHNA, CDR2 SNTAGT. CDR3: CASSEGANTGELFF. CDR3 bases: TGTGCCAGCAGTGAAGGGGCGAACACCGGGGAGCTGTTTTTT.

A few counts support this clone. The gene calls are TRBV2 and TRBJ2-3; perhaps TRBD1 as D (6 bases). This CDR3 region has 15 residues. V was clipped by 6 bases and J by 0 bases, with 13 bases between them. The V gene's germline CDR1 is SNHLY and CDR2 FYNNEI. The CDR3 reads CASRGQTISTDTQYF. Here the CDR3 DNA reads TGTGCCAGCAGAGGACAGACGATAAGCACAGATACGCAGTATTTT.

This clone was observed a handful of times. This sequence joins TRBV5-1 and TRBJ2-7, with D perhaps TRBD2 (6 bases). The germline V gene has CDR1 SGHRS and CDR2 YFSETQ. The CDR3 length is 15 residues. V was shortened by 3 bases and J by 6 bases, with 19 bases between the two germline ends. Written as DNA, the CDR3 is TGCGCCAGCAGCTCGGTCTCCCGGAGGGGTCTCGAGCAGTACTTC. Amino acid sequence: CASSSVSRRGLEQYF.

This clone was counted between two and nine times. The chain links TRBV7-2 to TRBJ2-6; TRBD1 matches 7 bases. Germline V gene data show CDR1 as SGHTA and CDR2 as FQGNSA. The V and J ends lost 11 bases and 1 base, in that order; junction bases with no gene match: 2. The CDR3 sequence is 13 residues long. In DNA form, the CDR3 reads TGTGCCTTGGACAGGTCTGGGGCCAACGTCCTGACTTTC. Translating it yields CALDRSGANVLTF.

This clone appeared a few times. The V and J genes are TRBV29-1 and TRBJ2-7, with a weak D call TRBD2 (5 bases). Germline-derived CDR1 and CDR2 are SQVTM and ANQGSEA. The V end was cut by 4 bases, the J end by 5 bases, with 15 bases between. The CDR3 covers 13 residues. In DNA, the CDR3 is TGCAGCGTTGTCATTATGGGAGTCCACGAGCAGTACTTC. It specifies CSVVIMGVHEQYF.